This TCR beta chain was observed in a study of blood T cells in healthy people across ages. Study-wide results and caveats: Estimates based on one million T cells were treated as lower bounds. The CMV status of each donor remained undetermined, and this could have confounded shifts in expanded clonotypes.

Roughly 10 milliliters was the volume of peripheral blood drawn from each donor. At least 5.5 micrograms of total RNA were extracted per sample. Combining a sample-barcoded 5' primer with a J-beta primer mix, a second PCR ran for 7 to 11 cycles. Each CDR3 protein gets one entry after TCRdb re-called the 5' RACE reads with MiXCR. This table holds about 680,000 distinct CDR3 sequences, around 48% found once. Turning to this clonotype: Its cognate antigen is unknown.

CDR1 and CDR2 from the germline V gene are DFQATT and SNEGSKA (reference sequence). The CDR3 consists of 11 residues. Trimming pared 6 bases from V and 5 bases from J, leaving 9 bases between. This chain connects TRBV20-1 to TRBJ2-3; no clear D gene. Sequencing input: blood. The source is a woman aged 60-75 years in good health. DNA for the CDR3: TGCAGTGCGCCGACGGGAGATACGCAGTATTTT. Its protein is CSAPTGDTQYF.